Below, one T cell receptor beta chain is given with its context. Antigen specificity is unknown. This sample is part of a study of cytomegalovirus exposure and HLA in healthy donors. Findings and limits, study-wide: A later analysis reported that several of the most significant clusters appeared to be linked to common viral pathogens, among them Epstein-Barr virus.

Primers: 60 Vbeta forward and 13 Jbeta reverse. Clones were sequenced by immunoSEQ multiplex PCR, and TCRdb holds only the in-frame ones, with some missing. The sample holds about 57,000 clones, around 82% seen once. V shed 8 bases and J shed 0 bases, with 14 bases lying between them. The CDR3 loop spans 14 amino acids. Per germline, CDR1 SNHLY and CDR2 FYNNEI. The chain couples TRBV2 to TRBJ2-7, with unresolved D. The receptor was derived from a male donor in good health and CMV-seronegative. Sequenced: PBMCs. The CDR3 DNA reads as TGTGCCAGCGGTCCCCAACTTAGCTCCTACGAGCAGTACTTC. Amino acids: CASGPQLSSYEQYF. The full variable domain, with the rest looked up from reference TRBV2 and TRBJ2-7, is EPEVTQTPSHQVTQMGQEVILRCVPISNHLYFYWYRQILGQKVEFLVSFYNNEISEKSEIFDDQFSVERPDGSNFTLKIRSTKLEDSAMYFCASGPQLSSYEQYFGPGTRLTVT.